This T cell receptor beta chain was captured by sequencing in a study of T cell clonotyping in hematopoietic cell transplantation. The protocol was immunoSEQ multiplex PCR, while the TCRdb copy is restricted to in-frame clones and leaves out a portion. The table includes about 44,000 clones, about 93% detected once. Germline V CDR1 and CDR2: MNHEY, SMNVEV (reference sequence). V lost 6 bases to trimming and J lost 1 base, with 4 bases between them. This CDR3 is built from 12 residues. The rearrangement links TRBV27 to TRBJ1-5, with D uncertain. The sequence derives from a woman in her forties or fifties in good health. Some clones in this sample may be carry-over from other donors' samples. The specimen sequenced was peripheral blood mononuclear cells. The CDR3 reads CASSQSNQPQHF. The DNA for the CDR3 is TGTGCCAGCAGCCAAAGCAATCAGCCCCAGCATTTT.